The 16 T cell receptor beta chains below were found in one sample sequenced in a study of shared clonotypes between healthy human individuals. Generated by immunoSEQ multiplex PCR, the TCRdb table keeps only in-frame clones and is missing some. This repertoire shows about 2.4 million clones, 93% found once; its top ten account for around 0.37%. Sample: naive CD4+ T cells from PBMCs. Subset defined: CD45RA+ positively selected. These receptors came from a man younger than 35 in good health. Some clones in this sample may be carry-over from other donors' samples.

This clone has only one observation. CDR3 sequence reads: CASSFDGGRTETQYF. The CDR3 nucleotides are TGTGCCAGCAGCTTCGATGGCGGGAGGACGGAGACCCAGTACTTC. The chain uses TRBV7-2 and TRBJ2-5; 8 nucleotides match TRBD2. Germline CDR1 reads SGHTA; CDR2 reads FQGNSA. The CDR3 has 15 amino acids. Trimming cost V 3 bases and J 5 bases; bases outside gene matches: 8.

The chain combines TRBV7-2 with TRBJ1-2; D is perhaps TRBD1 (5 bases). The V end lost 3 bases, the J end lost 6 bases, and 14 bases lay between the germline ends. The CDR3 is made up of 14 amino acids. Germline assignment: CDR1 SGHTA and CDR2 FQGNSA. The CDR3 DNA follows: TGTGCCAGCAGCTTTGTAAGGGGCATGGATGGCTACACCTTC. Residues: CASSFVRGMDGYTF.

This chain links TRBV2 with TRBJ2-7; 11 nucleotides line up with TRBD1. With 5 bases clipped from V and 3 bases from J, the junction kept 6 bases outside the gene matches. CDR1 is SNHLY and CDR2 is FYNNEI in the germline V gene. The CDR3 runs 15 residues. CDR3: CASSPRTGGLYEQYF. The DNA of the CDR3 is TGTGCCAGCAGTCCTCGGACAGGGGGCCTCTACGAGCAGTACTTC.

The CDR3 sequence: CASSEATTAFYGYTF. CDR3 bases: TGTGCCAGCAGTGAAGCAACGACGGCTTTCTATGGCTACACCTTC. The V call is TRBV6-1, the J call TRBJ1-2; D unresolved. Trimming removed 0 bases from V and 4 bases from J, with 12 bases in between. This CDR3 is 15 amino acids long. Germline V gene sequence: CDR1 MNHNS, CDR2 SASEGT.

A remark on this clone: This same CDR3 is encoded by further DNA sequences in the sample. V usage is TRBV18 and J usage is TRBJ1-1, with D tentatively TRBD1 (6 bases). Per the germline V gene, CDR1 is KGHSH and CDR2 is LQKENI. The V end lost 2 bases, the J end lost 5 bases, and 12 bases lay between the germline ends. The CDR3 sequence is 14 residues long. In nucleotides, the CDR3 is TGTGCCAGCTCACCAGGGGGCCAGGGGACTGAAGCTTTCTTT. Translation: CASSPGGQGTEAFF.

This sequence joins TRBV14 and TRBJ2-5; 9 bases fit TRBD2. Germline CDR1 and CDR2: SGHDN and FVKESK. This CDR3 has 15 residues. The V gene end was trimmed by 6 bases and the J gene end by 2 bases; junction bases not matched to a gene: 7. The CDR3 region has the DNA TGTGCCAGCAGTCACTATGGACTAGCGCAAGAGACCCAGTACTTC. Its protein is CASSHYGLAQETQYF. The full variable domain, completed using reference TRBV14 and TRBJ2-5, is EAGVTQFPSHSVIEKGQTVTLRCDPISGHDNLYWYRRVMGKEIKFLLHFVKESKQDESGMPNNRFLAERTGGTYSTLKVQPAELEDSGVYFCASSHYGLAQETQYFGPGTRLLVL.

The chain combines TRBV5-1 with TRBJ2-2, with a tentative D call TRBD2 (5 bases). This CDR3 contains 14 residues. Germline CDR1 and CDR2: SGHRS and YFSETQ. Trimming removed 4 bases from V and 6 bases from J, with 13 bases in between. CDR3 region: CASSTSIGAGELFF. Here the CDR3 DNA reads TGCGCCAGCAGCACAAGTATCGGGGCCGGGGAGCTGTTTTTT.

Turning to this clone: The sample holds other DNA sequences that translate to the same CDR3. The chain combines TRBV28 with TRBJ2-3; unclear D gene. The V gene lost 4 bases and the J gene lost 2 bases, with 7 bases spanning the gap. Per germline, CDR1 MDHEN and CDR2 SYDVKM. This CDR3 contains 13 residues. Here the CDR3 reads CASSSGFTDTQYF. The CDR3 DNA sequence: TGTGCCAGCAGTTCCGGGTTCACAGATACGCAGTATTTT. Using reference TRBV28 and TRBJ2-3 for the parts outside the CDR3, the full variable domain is DVKVTQSSRYLVKRTGEKVFLECVQDMDHENMFWYRQDPGLGLRLIYFSYDVKMKEKGDIPEGYSVSREKKERFSLILESASTNQTSMYLCASSSGFTDTQYFGPGTRLTVL.

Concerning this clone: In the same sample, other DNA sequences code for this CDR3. The chain's CDR3 is CASSQDFGQGYGYTF. The CDR3 DNA is TGTGCCAGCAGCCAAGATTTCGGACAGGGCTATGGCTACACCTTC. This chain links TRBV14 with TRBJ1-2; the match to TRBD1 covers 8 bases. Germline CDR1 SGHDN, CDR2 FVKESK. The ends lost 0 bases at V and 4 bases at J; junction bases unmatched: 4. This CDR3 is built from 15 residues.

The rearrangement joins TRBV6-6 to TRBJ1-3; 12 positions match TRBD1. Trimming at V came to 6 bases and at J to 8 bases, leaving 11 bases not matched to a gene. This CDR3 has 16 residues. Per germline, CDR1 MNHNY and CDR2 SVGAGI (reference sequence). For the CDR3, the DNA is TGTGCCAGCAGAGCAACCGGGACAGGGGGCGCGGACACCATATATTTT. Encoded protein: CASRATGTGGADTIYF.

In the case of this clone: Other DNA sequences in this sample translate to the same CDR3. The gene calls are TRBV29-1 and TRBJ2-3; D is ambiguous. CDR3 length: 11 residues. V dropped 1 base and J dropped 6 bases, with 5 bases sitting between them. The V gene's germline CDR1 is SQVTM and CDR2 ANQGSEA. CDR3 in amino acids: CSVEVVDTQYF. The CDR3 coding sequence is TGCAGCGTTGAAGTAGTTGATACGCAGTATTTT.

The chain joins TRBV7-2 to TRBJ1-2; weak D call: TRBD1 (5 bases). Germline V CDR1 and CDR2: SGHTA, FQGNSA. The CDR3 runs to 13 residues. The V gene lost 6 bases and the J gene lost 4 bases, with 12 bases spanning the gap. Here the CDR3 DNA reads TGTGCCAGCAGTGCAGGGTCGGCCTATGGCTACACCTTC. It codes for CASSAGSAYGYTF.

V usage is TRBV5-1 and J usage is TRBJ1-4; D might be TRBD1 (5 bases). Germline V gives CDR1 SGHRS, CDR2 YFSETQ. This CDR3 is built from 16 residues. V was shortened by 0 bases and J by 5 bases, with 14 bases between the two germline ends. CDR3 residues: CASSLAGQGGNEKLFF. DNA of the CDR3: TGCGCCAGCAGCTTGGCAGGCCAGGGTGGCAATGAAAAACTGTTTTTT.

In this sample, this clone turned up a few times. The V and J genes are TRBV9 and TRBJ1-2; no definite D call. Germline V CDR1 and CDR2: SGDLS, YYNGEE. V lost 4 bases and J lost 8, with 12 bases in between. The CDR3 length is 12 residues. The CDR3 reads CASSTWGGGYTF. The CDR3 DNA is TGTGCCAGCAGCACTTGGGGAGGAGGCTACACCTTC.

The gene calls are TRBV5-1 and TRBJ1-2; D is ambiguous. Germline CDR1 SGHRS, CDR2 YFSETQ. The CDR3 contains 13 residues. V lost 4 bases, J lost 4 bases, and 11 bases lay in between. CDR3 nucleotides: TGCGCCAGCAGCCTAGACCTGGGCTATGGCTACACCTTC. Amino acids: CASSLDLGYGYTF.

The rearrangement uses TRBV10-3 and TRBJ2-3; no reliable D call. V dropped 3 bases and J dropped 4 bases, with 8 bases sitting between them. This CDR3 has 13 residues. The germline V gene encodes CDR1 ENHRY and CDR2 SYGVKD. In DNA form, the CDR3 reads TGTGCCATCAGTGAAGCTGGGGCAGATACGCAGTATTTT. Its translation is CAISEAGADTQYF.